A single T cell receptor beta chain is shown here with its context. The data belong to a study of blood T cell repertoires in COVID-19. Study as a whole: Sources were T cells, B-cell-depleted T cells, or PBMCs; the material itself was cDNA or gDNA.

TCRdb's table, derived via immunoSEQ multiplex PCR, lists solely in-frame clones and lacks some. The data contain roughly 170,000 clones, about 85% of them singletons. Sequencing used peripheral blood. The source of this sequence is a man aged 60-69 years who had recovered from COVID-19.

This CDR3 reads CASSTDRPSQGIQYF. DNA for the CDR3: TGTGCCAGTAGCACGGACAGACCTAGCCAGGGCATTCAGTACTTC. V and J are TRBV19 and TRBJ2-4; D is perhaps TRBD1 (6 bases). V lost 6 bases and J 9 bases, leaving 21 bases between the germline ends. The CDR3 extends over 15 amino acids. Per germline, CDR1 LNHDA and CDR2 SQIVND (reference sequence).